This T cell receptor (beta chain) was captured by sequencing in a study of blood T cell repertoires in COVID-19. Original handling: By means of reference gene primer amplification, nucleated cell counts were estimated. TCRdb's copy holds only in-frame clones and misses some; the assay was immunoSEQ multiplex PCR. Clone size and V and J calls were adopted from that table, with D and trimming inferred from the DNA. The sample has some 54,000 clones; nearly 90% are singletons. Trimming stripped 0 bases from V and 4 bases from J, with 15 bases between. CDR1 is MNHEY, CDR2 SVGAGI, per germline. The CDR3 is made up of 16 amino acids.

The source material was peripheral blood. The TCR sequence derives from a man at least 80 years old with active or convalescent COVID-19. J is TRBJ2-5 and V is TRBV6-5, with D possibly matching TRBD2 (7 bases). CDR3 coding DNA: TGTGCCAGCAGTTACTCGGCATCCGGGGGGCCAGAGACCCAGTACTTC. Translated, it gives CASSYSASGGPETQYF.